Each of the 31 T cell receptor beta chains below was sequenced from the same sample in a study of blood T cell repertoires in COVID-19 (dated by TCRdb to about 2020). The protocol used for the library was the immunoSEQ multiplex PCR assay. TCRdb's version of the immuneACCESS table is confined to in-frame rearrangements and falls short of the full clone set. An unresolved V gene accounts for under half of the shortfall where checked; the remainder is of unknown origin. Here the sample has some 240,000 clones; roughly 88% occur a single time. The ten top clones hold 3.1% of the sample. What was sequenced was PBMCs or T cells enriched from blood (not recorded which). The receptors derive from a woman in her 40s who had been exposed to COVID-19.

This clone was counted a single time. The chain has TRBV6-1 and TRBJ2-7, with 12 bases aligning to TRBD1. CDR1 and CDR2 from the germline V gene are MNHNS and SASEGT. The CDR3 has 16 amino acids. The ends lost 2 bases at V and 5 bases at J; junction bases unmatched: 7. The CDR3 coding sequence is TGTGCCAGCAGTGAATTCTCCGGGACAGGGGGCAACGAGCAGTACTTC. As protein: CASSEFSGTGGNEQYF.

To note about this clone: In the same sample, other DNA sequences code for this CDR3. V and J are TRBV3-1 (or the pseudogene TRBV3-2) and TRBJ2-3; TRBD2 agrees at 8 bases. CDR1 LGHDT and CDR2 YNNKEL come from the germline V gene (reference sequence). V shed 1 base, J shed 1 base, and the junction held 1 base outside the gene matches. CDR3 length equals 15 residues. In DNA, the CDR3 is TGTGCCAGCAGCCAAGCGGGAGGGGGCACAGATACGCAGTATTTT. Translated, it gives CASSQAGGGTDTQYF.

The chain carries TRBV6-2 or TRBV6-3 and TRBJ2-7; TRBD2 might be the D (5 bases). Trimming removed 5 bases from V and 6 bases from J, with 20 bases in between. The length of the CDR3 is 15 residues. The germline gives CDR1 MNHEY, CDR2 SVGEGT. This chain's CDR3 is CASSDPNLLGSEQYV. The CDR3 region has the DNA TGTGCCAGCAGTGACCCGAATTTACTAGGTTCCGAGCAGTACGTC.

The rearrangement joins TRBV10-1 to TRBJ2-7; TRBD1 agrees at 7 bases. The CDR3 totals 18 residues. Germline values: CDR1 WNHNN, CDR2 SYGVQD (reference sequence). V shed 3 bases and J 5 bases; nucleotides not matched to a gene: 19. DNA for the CDR3: TGCGCCAGCAGTGATAGGGACAGCTACGTTCAAGTAGTCGACGAGCAGTACGTC. Translating it yields CASSDRDSYVQVVDEQYV.

V usage is TRBV10-2 and J usage is TRBJ1-5; no reliable D call. V was clipped by 6 bases and J by 4 bases, with 16 bases between them. Looked up from germline, CDR1 is WSHSY and CDR2 is SAAADI. This CDR3 contains 15 residues. For the CDR3, the DNA is TGCGCCAGCAGCCCTCTGGGAGGTGAGAATCAGCCCCAGCATTTT. Protein sequence: CASSPLGGENQPQHF.

The chain employs TRBV5-1 and TRBJ2-5, with a weak D call TRBD2 (5 bases). Trimming pared 4 bases from V and 2 bases from J, leaving 12 bases between. Germline values: CDR1 SGHRS, CDR2 YFSETQ. The CDR3 is 14 amino acids. This CDR3 is CASSRLDSQETQYF. In DNA, the CDR3 is TGCGCCAGCAGCCGCCTGGACTCGCAAGAGACCCAGTACTTC.

The chain joins TRBV24-1 to TRBJ2-3, with TRBD1 matching 10 bases. With 5 bases clipped from V and 0 bases from J, the junction kept 7 bases outside the gene matches. The CDR3 totals 17 residues. Germline assignment: CDR1 KGHDR and CDR2 SFDVKD. CDR3 DNA sequence: TGTGCCACCAGTGGCCTTGGGGGACAGGGGAGCACAGATACGCAGTATTTT. This gives the protein CATSGLGGQGSTDTQYF.

CDR3 residues: CASSLSVVEQYF. The CDR3 bases are TGTGCCAGCAGCTTGTCCGTTGTCGAGCAGTACTTC. The V gene is TRBV5-8, the J gene TRBJ2-7; unclear D gene. CDR3 size: 12 residues. CDR1 and CDR2 from the germline V gene are SGHTS and YDEGEE. The V end was cut by 1 base, the J end by 6 bases, with 8 bases between.

J is TRBJ2-6 and V is TRBV27, with 8 positions matching TRBD1. In germline, CDR1 is MNHEY, CDR2 SMNVEV (reference sequence). J gave up 0 bases and V 1 base, and 2 bases lay outside the gene matches. This CDR3 is 17 amino acids long. The CDR3: CASSLLGQVSGANVLTF. The CDR3 bases are TGTGCCAGCAGTTTATTGGGACAGGTCTCTGGGGCCAACGTCCTGACTTTC. The whole variable domain, remainder taken from reference TRBV27 and TRBJ2-6, is EAQVTQNPRYLITVTGKKLTVTCSQNMNHEYMSWYRQDPGLGLRQIYYSMNVEVTDKGDVPEGYKVSRKEKRNFPLILESPSPNQTSLYFCASSLLGQVSGANVLTFGAGSRLTVL.

This clone was observed a few times. The chain couples TRBV6-1 to TRBJ2-5; tentatively, D is TRBD1 (6 bases). Trimming took 1 base from V and 3 from J, leaving 12 bases between them. The CDR3 sequence is 15 residues long. Germline V gene lookup returns CDR1 MNHNS and CDR2 SASEGT. CDR3 nucleotides: TGTGCCAGCAGTGAAGAAGGGGGTGCGGAAGAGACCCAGTACTTC. Translated, it gives CASSEEGGAEETQYF.

This chain connects TRBV7-2 to TRBJ1-2; D is unclear. The CDR3 runs 12 residues. V gave up 5 bases and J gave up 6 bases, with 10 bases separating them. Germline V CDR1 and CDR2: SGHTA, FQGNSA. The CDR3, as DNA: TGTGCCAGCAGCCAGAGCGCGGATGGCTACACCTTC. Protein sequence: CASSQSADGYTF. Drawing the rest from reference TRBV7-2 and TRBJ1-2, the complete variable domain is GAGVSQSPSNKVTEKGKDVELRCDPISGHTALYWYRQSLGQGLEFLIYFQGNSAPDKSGLPSDRFSAERTGGSVSTLTIQRTQQEDSAVYLCASSQSADGYTFGSGTRLTVV.

The rearrangement joins TRBV7-9 to TRBJ2-3; 13 nucleotides line up with TRBD2. This CDR3 has 17 residues. V trimming: 2 bases; J trimming: 6 bases; junction bases outside the gene matches: 8. Germline V gives CDR1 SEHNR, CDR2 FQNEAQ (reference sequence). CDR3 in amino acids: CASSLNPTSGRVDTQYF. CDR3 coding DNA: TGTGCCAGCAGCTTAAATCCCACTAGCGGGAGGGTTGATACGCAGTATTTT.

A note on this clone: The junction departs from germline at one end; a sequencing error may be responsible. V and J are TRBV5-1 and TRBJ2-5; D not resolved. The germline V gene encodes CDR1 SGHRS and CDR2 YFSETQ. The CDR3 is 10 amino acids. CDR3: CASFGETQYF. DNA for the CDR3: TGTGCCAGCTTCGGGGAGACCCAGTACTTC.

The chain employs TRBV19 and TRBJ2-1, with 13 bases lining up with TRBD2. In germline, CDR1 is LNHDA, CDR2 SQIVND (reference sequence). With 3 bases clipped from V and 6 bases from J, the junction kept 5 bases outside the gene matches. The CDR3 extends over 16 amino acids. The CDR3 here is CASSMLRTSGSNEQFF. CDR3 sequence (DNA): TGTGCCAGTAGTATGCTTCGGACTAGCGGGAGCAATGAGCAGTTCTTC.

The CDR3 loop is CASSVVGGGAGHLEQFF. In nucleotides, the CDR3 is TGTGCCAGCAGCGTAGTTGGCGGGGGGGCCGGTCACCTTGAGCAGTTCTTC. V is TRBV9 and J is TRBJ2-1, with TRBD2 matching 9 bases. The CDR3 runs 17 residues. J lost 9 bases, V lost 0 bases, and 13 bases had no gene match. The V gene's germline CDR1 is SGDLS and CDR2 YYNGEE. The variable domain in full, with the rest retrieved from reference TRBV9 and TRBJ2-1, is DSGVTQTPKHLITATGQRVTLRCSPRSGDLSVYWYQQSLDQGLQFLIQYYNGEERAKGNILERFSAQQFPDLHSELNLSSLELGDSALYFCASSVVGGGAGHLEQFFGPGTRLTVL.

The rearrangement uses TRBV7-3 and TRBJ2-7; D is perhaps TRBD2 (8 bases). The germline CDR1 and CDR2 sequences are SGHTA and FQGTGA. V lost 3 bases and J 6 bases, leaving 21 bases between the germline ends. This CDR3 is built from 16 residues. CDR3 nucleotides: TGTGCCAGCAGCTTTAGGACGGGACTAGGGGGCGGCGAGCAGTACTTC. It codes for CASSFRTGLGGGEQYF.

J is TRBJ2-7 and V is TRBV3-1 (or the pseudogene TRBV3-2), with TRBD1 identical over 10 bases. The CDR3 has 17 amino acids. V dropped 4 bases and J dropped 3; count of bases not matched to a gene: 12. Germline V lookup: CDR1 LGHDT, CDR2 YNNKEL (reference sequence). The CDR3 coding sequence is TGTGCCAGCAGCCTCTATCGACAGGGGGCTATTAGCTACGAGCAGTACTTC. Amino acids: CASSLYRQGAISYEQYF.

On this clone: The germline gene is not matched at one end of the junction; a read error may be the cause. This chain connects TRBV5-1 to TRBJ1-3, with D perhaps TRBD1 (5 bases). The CDR3 length is 16 residues. Per the germline V gene, CDR1 is SGHRS and CDR2 is YFSETQ. CDR3 amino acids: CASSLGPDGTGNTIYF. Written as DNA, the CDR3 is TGCGCCAGCAGCTTGGGCCCTGACGGGACTGGCAACACCATATATTTT. The whole variable domain, filled in from reference TRBV5-1 and TRBJ1-3, reads KAGVTQTPRYLIKTRGQQVTLSCSPISGHRSVSWYQQTPGQGLQFLFEYFSETQRNKGNFPGRFSGRQFSNSRSEMNVSTLELGDSALYLCASSLGPDGTGNTIYFGEGSWLTVV.

The chain carries TRBV25-1 and TRBJ2-3; a weak D match, TRBD2 (6 bases). The ends were cut back, 5 bases at V and 1 base at J, with 16 bases in the middle. The CDR3 runs 16 residues. The germline V gene has CDR1 MGHDK and CDR2 SYGVNS. CDR3 residues: CASSKFRASGTDTQYF. The CDR3 DNA sequence: TGTGCCAGCAGTAAGTTCCGGGCTAGCGGCACAGATACGCAGTATTTT.

The rearrangement joins TRBV25-1 to TRBJ1-1; 7 bases fit TRBD1. Germline CDR1 is MGHDK and CDR2 is SYGVNS. The CDR3 is 14 amino acids. V was pared by 6 bases and J by 1 base, with 5 bases of the junction left unmatched. The CDR3 spells CASRDWDRNTEAFF. CDR3 nucleotides: TGTGCCAGCAGGGATTGGGACAGGAACACTGAAGCTTTCTTT. Combining the CDR3 with reference TRBV25-1 and TRBJ1-1 gives the whole variable domain EADIYQTPRYLVIGTGKKITLECSQTMGHDKMYWYQQDPGMELHLIHYSYGVNSTEKGDLSSESTVSRIRTEHFPLTLESARPSHTSQYLCASRDWDRNTEAFFGQGTRLTVV.

The chain employs TRBV5-1 and TRBJ2-7; no reliable D call. V was trimmed by 0 bases and J by 5 bases, leaving 18 bases between them. This CDR3 is built from 16 residues. CDR1 and CDR2 from the germline V gene are SGHRS and YFSETQ. DNA for the CDR3: TGCGCCAGCAGCTTGGTATCGGGTCTGAGCGACCACGAGCAGTACTTC. Amino acid sequence: CASSLVSGLSDHEQYF. Full variable domain (outside the CDR3, taken from reference TRBV5-1 and TRBJ2-7): KAGVTQTPRYLIKTRGQQVTLSCSPISGHRSVSWYQQTPGQGLQFLFEYFSETQRNKGNFPGRFSGRQFSNSRSEMNVSTLELGDSALYLCASSLVSGLSDHEQYFGPGTRLTVT.

The chain employs TRBV5-5 and TRBJ2-7; 9 bases are a match to TRBD1. V dropped 1 base and J dropped 5; count of bases not matched to a gene: 4. This CDR3 is 14 amino acids long. Germline values: CDR1 SGHKS, CDR2 YYEKEE (reference sequence). CDR3 region: CASSLPGQGNEQYV. The DNA for the CDR3 is TGTGCCAGCAGCTTGCCGGGACAGGGCAACGAGCAGTACGTC.

The gene calls are TRBV7-5 and TRBJ2-3; TRBD2, the table's D call, was not compared with the DNA. TRBV7-5 is assigned pseudogene status. This CDR3 comprises 15 residues. The CDR3 reads CARRTAGPRTDTQYF. In DNA form, the CDR3 reads TGTGCCAGAAGAACGGCGGGCCCCCGCACAGATACGCAGTATTTT.

This clone was detected only once. This chain links TRBV7-2 with TRBJ1-1; D remains ambiguous. The CDR3 runs to 15 residues. V shed 1 base and J shed 5 bases, with 14 bases lying between them. CDR1 and CDR2 from the germline V gene are SGHTA and FQGNSA. This CDR3 is CASSLVAGTTTEAFF. DNA of the CDR3: TGTGCCAGCAGCTTAGTAGCCGGCACAACGACTGAAGCTTTCTTT.

The rearrangement uses TRBV6-6 and TRBJ1-1; D not resolved. The CDR3 is 15 residues long. The V end lost 2 bases, the J end lost 3 bases, and 13 bases lay between the germline ends. The V gene's germline CDR1 is MNHNY and CDR2 SVGAGI (reference sequence). In DNA form, the CDR3 reads TGTGCCAGCAGTTACCCACCCAGGTTGGACACTGAAGCTTTCTTT. This sequence encodes CASSYPPRLDTEAFF.

This clone appeared a single time. The gene calls are TRBV11-2 and TRBJ1-4, with a possible D match to TRBD1 (5 bases). The CDR3 has 15 amino acids. V was cut by 5 bases and J by 8 bases, with 18 bases left in between. Germline CDR1 is SGHAT and CDR2 is FQNNGV. The CDR3 DNA is TGTGCCAGCAGCGAGGATCGGGGGAGTTGGGAAAAACTGTTTTTT. As protein: CASSEDRGSWEKLFF.

V is TRBV9 and J is TRBJ2-4; 8 bases agree with TRBD1. CDR1 is SGDLS and CDR2 is YYNGEE in the germline V gene. The CDR3 totals 12 residues. V lost 5 bases and J lost 8; bases outside the gene matches: 3. The CDR3 reads CASRGQGDIQYF. For the CDR3, the DNA is TGTGCCAGCAGAGGACAGGGCGACATTCAGTACTTC.

This clone was found once. This chain uses TRBV7-2 with TRBJ1-6; D is perhaps TRBD1 (6 bases). The CDR3 is made up of 15 amino acids. V gave up 5 bases and J gave up 9 bases, with 17 bases separating them. Germline CDR1 SGHTA, CDR2 FQGNSA. The CDR3 sequence is CASSEEDSRSSPLHF. CDR3 in DNA: TGTGCCAGCAGCGAAGAGGACAGTAGAAGTTCACCCCTCCACTTT.

The chain combines TRBV18 with TRBJ1-1; no clear D gene. CDR1 is KGHSH and CDR2 is LQKENI in the germline V gene. The V and J ends lost 3 bases and 3 bases respectively, with 20 bases between them. The CDR3 length is 17 residues. CDR3 sequence (DNA): TGTGCCAGCTCACCGCTTCCCTCCCGGTTGGTGGACACTGAAGCTTTCTTT. This encodes CASSPLPSRLVDTEAFF.

CDR3 amino acids: CAISPGKEGYTF. The CDR3 DNA reads TGTGCCATCAGCCCGGGGAAGGAAGGCTACACCTTC. V gene TRBV10-3 combines with J gene TRBJ1-2; the D is unclear. The CDR3 spans 12 residues. V was pared by 6 bases and J by 8 bases, with 13 bases between. CDR1 is ENHRY, CDR2 SYGVKD, per germline.

This chain connects TRBV11-3 to TRBJ2-1, with TRBD1 as a possible D gene (7 bases). V was shortened by 1 base and J by 6 bases, with 16 bases between the two germline ends. The CDR3 length is 16 residues. Germline-derived CDR1 and CDR2 are SGHNT and YENEEA. The chain's CDR3 is CASSLARGDRPNEQFF. CDR3 sequence (DNA): TGTGCCAGCAGCTTAGCTCGCGGGGACAGACCCAATGAGCAGTTCTTC.